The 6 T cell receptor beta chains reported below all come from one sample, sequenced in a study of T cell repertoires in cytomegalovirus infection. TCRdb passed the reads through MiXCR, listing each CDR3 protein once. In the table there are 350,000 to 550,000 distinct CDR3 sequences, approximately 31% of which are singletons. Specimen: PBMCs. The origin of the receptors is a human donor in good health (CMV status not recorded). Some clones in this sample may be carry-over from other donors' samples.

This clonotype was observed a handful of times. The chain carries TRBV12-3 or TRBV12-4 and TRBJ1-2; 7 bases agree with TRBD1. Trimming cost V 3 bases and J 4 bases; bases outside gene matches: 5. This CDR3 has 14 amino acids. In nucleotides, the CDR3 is TGTGCCAGCAGTTTGGGGACAGAGAGCTATGGCTACACCTTC. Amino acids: CASSLGTESYGYTF.

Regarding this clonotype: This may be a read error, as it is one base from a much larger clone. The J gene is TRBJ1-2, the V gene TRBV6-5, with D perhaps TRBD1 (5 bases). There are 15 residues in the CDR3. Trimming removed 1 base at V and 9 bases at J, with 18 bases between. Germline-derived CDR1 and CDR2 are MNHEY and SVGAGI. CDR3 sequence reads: CASSYFGGVRDCYTF. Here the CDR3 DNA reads TGTGCCAGCAGTTACTTCGGGGGGGTTAGGGACTGCTACACCTTC.

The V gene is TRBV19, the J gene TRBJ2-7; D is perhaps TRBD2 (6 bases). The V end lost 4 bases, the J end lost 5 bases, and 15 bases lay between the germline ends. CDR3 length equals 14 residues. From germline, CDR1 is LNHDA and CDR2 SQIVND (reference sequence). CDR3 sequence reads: CASSTERGFHEQYF. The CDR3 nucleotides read TGTGCCAGTAGTACAGAACGGGGGTTCCACGAGCAGTACTTC.

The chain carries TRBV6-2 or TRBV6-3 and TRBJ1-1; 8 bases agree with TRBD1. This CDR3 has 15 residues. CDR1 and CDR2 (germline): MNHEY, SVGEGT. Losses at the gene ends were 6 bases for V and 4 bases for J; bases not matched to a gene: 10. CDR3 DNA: TGTGCCAGCAGATTCAGGGGGCTTAAGGGCACTGAAGCTTTCTTT. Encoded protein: CASRFRGLKGTEAFF.

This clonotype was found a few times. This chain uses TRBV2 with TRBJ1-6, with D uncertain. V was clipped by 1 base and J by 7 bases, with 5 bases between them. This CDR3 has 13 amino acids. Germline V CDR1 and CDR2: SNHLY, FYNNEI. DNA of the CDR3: TGTGCCAGCAGTGAAGACCTAAATTCACCCCTCCACTTT. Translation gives CASSEDLNSPLHF.

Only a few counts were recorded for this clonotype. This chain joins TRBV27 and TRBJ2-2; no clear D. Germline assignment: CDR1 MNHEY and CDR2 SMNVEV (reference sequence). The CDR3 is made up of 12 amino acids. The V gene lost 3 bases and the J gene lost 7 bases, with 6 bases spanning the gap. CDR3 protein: CASSLPGGELFF. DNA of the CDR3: TGTGCCAGCAGTTTGCCCGGCGGGGAGCTGTTTTTT.